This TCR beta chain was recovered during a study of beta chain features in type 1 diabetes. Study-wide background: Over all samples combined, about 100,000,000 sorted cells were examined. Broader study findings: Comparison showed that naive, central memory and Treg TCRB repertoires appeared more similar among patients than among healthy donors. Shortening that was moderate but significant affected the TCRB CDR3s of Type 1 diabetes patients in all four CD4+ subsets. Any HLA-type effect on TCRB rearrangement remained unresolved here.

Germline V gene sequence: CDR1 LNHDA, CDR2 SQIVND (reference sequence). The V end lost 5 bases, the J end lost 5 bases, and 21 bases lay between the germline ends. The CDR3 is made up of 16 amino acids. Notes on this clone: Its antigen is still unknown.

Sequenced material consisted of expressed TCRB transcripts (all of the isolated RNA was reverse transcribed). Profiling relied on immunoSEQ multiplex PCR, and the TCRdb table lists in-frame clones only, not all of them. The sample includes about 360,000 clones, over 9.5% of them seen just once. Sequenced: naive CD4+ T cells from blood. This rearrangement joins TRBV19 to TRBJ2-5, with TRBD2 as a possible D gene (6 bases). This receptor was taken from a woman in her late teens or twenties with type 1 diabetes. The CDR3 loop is CASSVLSFGSRETQYF. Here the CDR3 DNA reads TGTGCCAGTAGTGTCCTCTCTTTCGGGAGTCGGGAGACCCAGTACTTC.